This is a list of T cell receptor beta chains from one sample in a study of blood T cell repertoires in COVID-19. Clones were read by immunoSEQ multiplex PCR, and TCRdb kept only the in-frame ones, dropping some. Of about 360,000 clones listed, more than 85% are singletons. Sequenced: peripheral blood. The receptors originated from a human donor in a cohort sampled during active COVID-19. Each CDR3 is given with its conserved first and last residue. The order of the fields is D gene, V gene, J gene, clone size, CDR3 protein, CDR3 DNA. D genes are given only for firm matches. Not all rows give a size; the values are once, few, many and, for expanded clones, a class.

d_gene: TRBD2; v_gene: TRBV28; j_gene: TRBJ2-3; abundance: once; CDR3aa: CASTSRGGRARHYF; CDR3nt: TGTGCCAGCACCTCTCGGGGCGGGAGGGCTAGACATTATTTT
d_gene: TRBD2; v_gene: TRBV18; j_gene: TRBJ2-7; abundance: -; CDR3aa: CASSPAGGAYEQYF; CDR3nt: TGTGCCAGCTCACCAGCGGGGGGCGCCTACGAGCAGTACTTC
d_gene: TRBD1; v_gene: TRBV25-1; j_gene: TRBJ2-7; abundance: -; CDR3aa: CASSGRGQGAREQYF; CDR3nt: TGTGCCAGCAGTGGACGGGGACAGGGGGCGAGAGAGCAGTACTTC
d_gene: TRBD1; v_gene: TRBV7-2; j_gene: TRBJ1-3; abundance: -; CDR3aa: CASSLDRAGNTIYF; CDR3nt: TGTGCCAGCAGCCTCGACAGGGCTGGAAACACCATATATTTT
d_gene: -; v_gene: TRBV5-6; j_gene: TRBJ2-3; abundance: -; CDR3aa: CASSLFSYTDTQYF; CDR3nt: TGTGCCAGCAGCTTGTTCTCTTACACAGATACGCAGTATTTT
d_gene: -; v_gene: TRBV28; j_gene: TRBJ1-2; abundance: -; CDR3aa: CASSGHPDGYTF; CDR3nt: TGTGCCAGCAGTGGACATCCGGATGGCTACACCTTC
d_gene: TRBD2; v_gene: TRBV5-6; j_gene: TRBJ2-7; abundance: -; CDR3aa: CASSLYSSGGTYEQYF; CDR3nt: TGTGCCAGCAGCTTGTACTCTAGCGGGGGAACCTACGAGCAGTACTTC
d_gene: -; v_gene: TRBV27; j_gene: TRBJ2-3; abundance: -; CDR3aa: CASSLINTGTDTQYF; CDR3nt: TGTGCCAGCAGTTTAATCAATACAGGGACAGATACGCAGTATTTT
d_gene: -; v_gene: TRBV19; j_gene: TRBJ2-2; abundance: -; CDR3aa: CASSIRRVGGELFF; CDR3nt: TGTGCCAGTAGTATACGCAGGGTCGGCGGGGAGCTGTTTTTT
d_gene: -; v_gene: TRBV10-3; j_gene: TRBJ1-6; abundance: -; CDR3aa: CAISESREGSPLHF; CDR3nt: TGTGCCATCAGTGAGTCCAGGGAGGGTTCACCCCTCCACTTT
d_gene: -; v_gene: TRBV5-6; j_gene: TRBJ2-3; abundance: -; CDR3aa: CASSLQADFTDTQYF; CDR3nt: TGTGCCAGCAGCTTGCAAGCGGACTTCACAGATACGCAGTATTTT
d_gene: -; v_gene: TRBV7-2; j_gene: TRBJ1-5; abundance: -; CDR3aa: CASSLVSGDQPQHF; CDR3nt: TGTGCCAGCAGCTTAGTTTCAGGGGATCAGCCCCAGCATTTT
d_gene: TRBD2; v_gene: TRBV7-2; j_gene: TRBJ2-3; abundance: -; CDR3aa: CASNPVLSGTSGGTDTQYF; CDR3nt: TGTGCCAGCAACCCTGTACTGAGTGGGACTAGCGGGGGTACAGATACGCAGTATTTT
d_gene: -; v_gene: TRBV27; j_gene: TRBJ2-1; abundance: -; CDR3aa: CASSRAGNEQFF; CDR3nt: TGTGCCAGCAGTCGTGCAGGAAATGAGCAGTTCTTC
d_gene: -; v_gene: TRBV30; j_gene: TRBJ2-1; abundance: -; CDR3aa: CAWSFKKMGAVDNEQFF; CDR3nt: TGTGCCTGGAGCTTTAAAAAGATGGGAGCCGTGGACAATGAGCAGTTCTTC
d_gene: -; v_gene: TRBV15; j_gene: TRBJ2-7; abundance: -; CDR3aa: CATSRDRSYEQYF; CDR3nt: TGTGCCACCAGCAGAGATCGGAGCTACGAGCAGTACTTC
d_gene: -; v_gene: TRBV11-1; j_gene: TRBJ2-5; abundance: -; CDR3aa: CASSPKETQYF; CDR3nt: TGTGCCAGCAGCCCCAAAGAGACCCAGTACTTC
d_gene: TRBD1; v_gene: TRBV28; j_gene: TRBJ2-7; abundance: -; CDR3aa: CASSAGQGPYEQYF; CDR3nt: TGTGCCAGCAGCGCGGGACAGGGACCCTACGAGCAGTACTTC
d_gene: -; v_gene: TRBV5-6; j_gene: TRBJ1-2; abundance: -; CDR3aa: CASSLGRRYGYTF; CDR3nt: TGTGCCAGCAGCTTGGGCAGGCGCTATGGCTACACCTTC
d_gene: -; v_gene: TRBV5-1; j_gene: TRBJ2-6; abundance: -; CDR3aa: CASRNRGTGANVLTF; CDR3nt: TGCGCCAGCAGAAACCGAGGGACTGGGGCCAACGTCCTGACTTTC
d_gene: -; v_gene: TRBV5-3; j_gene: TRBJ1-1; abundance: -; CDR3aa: CARPLHARNTEAFF; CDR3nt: TGTGCCAGACCACTCCACGCCCGGAACACTGAAGCTTTCTTT
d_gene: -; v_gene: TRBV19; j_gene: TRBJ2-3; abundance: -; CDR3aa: CASSPQQADTQYF; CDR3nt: TGTGCCAGTAGTCCCCAACAGGCAGATACGCAGTATTTT
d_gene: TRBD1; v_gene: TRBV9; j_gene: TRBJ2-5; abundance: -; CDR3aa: CASSGGTGTNQETQYF; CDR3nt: TGTGCCAGCAGCGGGGGGACAGGGACAAACCAAGAGACCCAGTACTTC
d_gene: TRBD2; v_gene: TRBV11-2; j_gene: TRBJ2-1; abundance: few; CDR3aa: CASSLQRGDNEQFF; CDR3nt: TGTGCCAGCAGCTTACAGCGGGGGGATAATGAGCAGTTCTTC
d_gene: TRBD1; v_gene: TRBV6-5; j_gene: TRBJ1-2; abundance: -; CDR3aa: CASSYRTGVGYGYTF; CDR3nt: TGTGCCAGCAGTTACCGGACAGGAGTGGGCTATGGCTACACCTTC
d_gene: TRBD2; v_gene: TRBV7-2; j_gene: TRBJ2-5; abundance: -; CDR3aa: CASSLGLGLETQYF; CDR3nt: TGTGCCAGCAGCCTTGGACTAGGACTGGAGACCCAGTACTTC
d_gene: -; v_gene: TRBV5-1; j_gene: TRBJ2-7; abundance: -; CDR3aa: CASSSSVAYEQYF; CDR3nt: TGCGCCAGCAGCTCCTCGGTGGCCTACGAGCAGTACTTC